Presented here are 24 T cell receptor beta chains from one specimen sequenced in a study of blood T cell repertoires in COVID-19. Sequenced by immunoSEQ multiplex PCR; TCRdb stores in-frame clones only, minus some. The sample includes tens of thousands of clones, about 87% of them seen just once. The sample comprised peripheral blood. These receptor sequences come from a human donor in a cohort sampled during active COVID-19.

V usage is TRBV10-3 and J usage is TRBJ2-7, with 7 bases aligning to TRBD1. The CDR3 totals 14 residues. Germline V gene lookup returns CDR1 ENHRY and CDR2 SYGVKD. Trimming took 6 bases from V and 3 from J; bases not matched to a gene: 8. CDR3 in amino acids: CAISPGQNVYEQYF. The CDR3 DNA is TGTGCCATCAGCCCGGGACAGAATGTCTACGAGCAGTACTTC.

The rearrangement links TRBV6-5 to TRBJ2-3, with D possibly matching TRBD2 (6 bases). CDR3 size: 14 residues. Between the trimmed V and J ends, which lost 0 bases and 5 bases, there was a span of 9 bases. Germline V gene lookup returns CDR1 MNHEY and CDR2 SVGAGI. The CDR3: CASSYSTRRDTQYF. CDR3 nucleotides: TGTGCCAGCAGTTACTCGACTAGACGAGATACGCAGTATTTT.

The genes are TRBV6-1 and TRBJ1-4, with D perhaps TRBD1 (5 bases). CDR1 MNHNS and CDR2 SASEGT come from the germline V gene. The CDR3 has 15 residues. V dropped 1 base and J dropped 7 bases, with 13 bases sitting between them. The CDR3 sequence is CASSEGSGYGEKLFF. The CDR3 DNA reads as TGTGCCAGCAGTGAAGGTTCAGGGTATGGTGAAAAACTGTTTTTT.

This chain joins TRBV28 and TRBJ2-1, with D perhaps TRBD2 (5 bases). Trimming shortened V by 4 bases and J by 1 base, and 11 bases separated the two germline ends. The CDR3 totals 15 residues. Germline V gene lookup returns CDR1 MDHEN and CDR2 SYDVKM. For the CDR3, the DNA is TGTGCCAGCAGTTCCCCGGACTTGTCCTACAATGAGCAGTTCTTC. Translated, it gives CASSSPDLSYNEQFF.

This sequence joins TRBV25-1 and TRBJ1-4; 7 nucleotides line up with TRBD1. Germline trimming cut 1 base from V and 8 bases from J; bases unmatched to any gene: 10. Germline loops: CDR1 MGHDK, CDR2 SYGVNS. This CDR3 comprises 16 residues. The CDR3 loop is CASSESGRGGKEKLFF. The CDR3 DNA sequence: TGTGCCAGCAGTGAATCGGGGCGAGGGGGCAAAGAAAAACTGTTTTTT.

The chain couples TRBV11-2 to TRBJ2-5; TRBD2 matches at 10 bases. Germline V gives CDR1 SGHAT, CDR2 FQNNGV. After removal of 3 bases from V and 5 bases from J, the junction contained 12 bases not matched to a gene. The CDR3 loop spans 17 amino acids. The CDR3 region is CASSFGLRAGGPETQYF. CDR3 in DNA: TGTGCCAGCAGCTTCGGGCTACGAGCGGGGGGGCCGGAGACCCAGTACTTC. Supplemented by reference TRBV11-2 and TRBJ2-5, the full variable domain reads EAGVAQSPRYKIIEKRQSVAFWCNPISGHATLYWYQQILGQGPKLLIQFQNNGVVDDSQLPKDRFSAERLKGVDSTLKIQPAKLEDSAVYLCASSFGLRAGGPETQYFGPGTRLLVL.

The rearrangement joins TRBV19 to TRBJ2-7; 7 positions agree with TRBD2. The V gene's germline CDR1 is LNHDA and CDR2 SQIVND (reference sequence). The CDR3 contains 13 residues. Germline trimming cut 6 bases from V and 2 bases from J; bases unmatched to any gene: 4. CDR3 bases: TGTGCCAGTAGCGGGGGAGGGGCCTACGAGCAGTACTTC. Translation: CASSGGGAYEQYF.

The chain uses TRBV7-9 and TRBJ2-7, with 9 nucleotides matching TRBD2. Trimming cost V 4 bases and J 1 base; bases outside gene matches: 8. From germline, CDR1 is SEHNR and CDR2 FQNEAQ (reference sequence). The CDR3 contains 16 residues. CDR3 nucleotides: TGTGCCAGCAGCTCCCTTCTGCGGGAGGGTTCCTACGAGCAGTACTTC. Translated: CASSSLLREGSYEQYF. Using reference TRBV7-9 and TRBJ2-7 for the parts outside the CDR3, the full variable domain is DTGVSQNPRHKITKRGQNVTFRCDPISEHNRLYWYRQTLGQGPEFLTYFQNEAQLEKSRLLSDRFSAERPKGSFSTLEIQRTEQGDSAMYLCASSSLLREGSYEQYFGPGTRLTVT.

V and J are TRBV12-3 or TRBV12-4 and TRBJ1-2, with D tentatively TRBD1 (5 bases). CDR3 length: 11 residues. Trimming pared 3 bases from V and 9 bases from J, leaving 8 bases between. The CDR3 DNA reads TGTGCCAGCAGTTTTAGGGGTAGCTACACCTTC. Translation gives CASSFRGSYTF.

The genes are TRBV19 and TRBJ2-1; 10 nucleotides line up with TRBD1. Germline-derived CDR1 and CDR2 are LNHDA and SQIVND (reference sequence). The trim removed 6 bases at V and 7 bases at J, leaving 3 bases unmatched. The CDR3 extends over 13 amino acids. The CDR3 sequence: CASSGQGVNEQFF. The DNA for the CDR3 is TGTGCCAGTAGCGGACAGGGGGTTAATGAGCAGTTCTTC.

CDR3 DNA sequence: TGTGCCACCAGCAGAGTAGCGGGGGGATACGGGGATACGCAGTATTTT. Protein: CATSRVAGGYGDTQYF. The J gene is TRBJ2-3, the V gene TRBV15, with 10 bases aligning to TRBD2. Per the germline V gene, CDR1 is LNHNV and CDR2 is YYDKDF (reference sequence). The V gene end was trimmed by 1 base and the J gene end by 6 bases; junction bases not matched to a gene: 7. The CDR3 length is 16 residues. Full variable domain (rest looked up from reference TRBV15 and TRBJ2-3): DAMVIQNPRYQVTQFGKPVTLSCSQTLNHNVMYWYQQKSSQAPKLLFHYYDKDFNNEADTPDNFQSRRPNTSFCFLDIRSPGLGDTAMYLCATSRVAGGYGDTQYFGPGTRLTVL.

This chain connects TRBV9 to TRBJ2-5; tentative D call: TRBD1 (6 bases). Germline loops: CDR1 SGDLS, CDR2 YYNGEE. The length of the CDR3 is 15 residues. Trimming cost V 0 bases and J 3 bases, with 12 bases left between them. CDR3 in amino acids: CASSVDPGVKETQYF. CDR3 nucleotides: TGTGCCAGCAGCGTAGACCCAGGGGTTAAAGAGACCCAGTACTTC.

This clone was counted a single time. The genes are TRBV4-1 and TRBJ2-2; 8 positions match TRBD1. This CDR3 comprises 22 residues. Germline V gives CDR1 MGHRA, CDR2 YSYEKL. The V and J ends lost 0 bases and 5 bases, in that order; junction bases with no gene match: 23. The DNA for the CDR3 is TGCGCCAGCAGCCAAGAGGGACCCGAGACAGGGGACTTCTTAATAGGTACCGGGGAGCTGTTTTTT. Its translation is CASSQEGPETGDFLIGTGELFF.

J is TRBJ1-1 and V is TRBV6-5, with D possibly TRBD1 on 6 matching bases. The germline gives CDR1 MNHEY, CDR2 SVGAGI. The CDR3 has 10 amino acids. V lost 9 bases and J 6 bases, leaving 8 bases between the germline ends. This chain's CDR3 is CARQGAEAFF. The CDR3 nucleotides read TGTGCCAGACAGGGCGCTGAAGCTTTCTTT.

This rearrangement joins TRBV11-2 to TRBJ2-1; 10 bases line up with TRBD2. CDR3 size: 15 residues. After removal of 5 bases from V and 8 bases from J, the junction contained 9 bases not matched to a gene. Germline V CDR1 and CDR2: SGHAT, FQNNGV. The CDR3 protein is CASSPLAGGFDEQFF. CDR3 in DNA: TGTGCCAGCAGCCCATTAGCGGGGGGTTTTGATGAGCAGTTCTTC.

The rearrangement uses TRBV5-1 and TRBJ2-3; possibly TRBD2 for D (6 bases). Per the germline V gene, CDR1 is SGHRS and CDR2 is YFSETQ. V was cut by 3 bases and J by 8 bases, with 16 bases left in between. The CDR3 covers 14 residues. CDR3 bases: TGCGCCAGCAGCTCAGGAGGGCTCAGTGGTACGCAGTATTTT. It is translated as CASSSGGLSGTQYF.

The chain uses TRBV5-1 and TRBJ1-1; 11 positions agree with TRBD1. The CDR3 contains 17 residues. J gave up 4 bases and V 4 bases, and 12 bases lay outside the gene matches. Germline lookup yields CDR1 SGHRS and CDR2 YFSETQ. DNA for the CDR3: TGCGCCAGCAGCCCACGGACAGGGGGCTTTGAAGGCACTGAAGCTTTCTTT. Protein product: CASSPRTGGFEGTEAFF.

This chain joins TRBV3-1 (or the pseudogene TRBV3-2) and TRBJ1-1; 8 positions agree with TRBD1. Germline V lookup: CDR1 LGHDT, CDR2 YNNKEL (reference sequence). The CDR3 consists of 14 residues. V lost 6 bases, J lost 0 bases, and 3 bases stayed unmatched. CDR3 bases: TGTGCCAGCAGACGACAGGGGCTGAACACTGAAGCTTTCTTT. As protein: CASRRQGLNTEAFF.

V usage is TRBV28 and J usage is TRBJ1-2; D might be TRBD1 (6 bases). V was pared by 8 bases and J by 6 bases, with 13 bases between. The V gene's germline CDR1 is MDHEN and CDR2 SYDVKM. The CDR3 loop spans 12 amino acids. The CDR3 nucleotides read TGTGCCAGCGCACAGGGCTATAATGGCTACACCTTC. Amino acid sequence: CASAQGYNGYTF.

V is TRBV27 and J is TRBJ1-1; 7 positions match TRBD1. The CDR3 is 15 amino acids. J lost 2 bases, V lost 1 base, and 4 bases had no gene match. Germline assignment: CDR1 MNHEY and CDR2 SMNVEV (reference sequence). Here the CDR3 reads CASSLYWDSNTEAFF. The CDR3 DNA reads TGTGCCAGCAGTTTATATTGGGACAGTAACACTGAAGCTTTCTTT.

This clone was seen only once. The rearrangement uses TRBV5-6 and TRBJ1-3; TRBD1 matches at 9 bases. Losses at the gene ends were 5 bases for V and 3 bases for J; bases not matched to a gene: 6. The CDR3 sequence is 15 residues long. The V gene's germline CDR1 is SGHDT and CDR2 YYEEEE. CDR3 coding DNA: TGTGCCAGCAGTTCGGACAGGGGAAATGGAAACACCATATATTTT. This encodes CASSSDRGNGNTIYF.

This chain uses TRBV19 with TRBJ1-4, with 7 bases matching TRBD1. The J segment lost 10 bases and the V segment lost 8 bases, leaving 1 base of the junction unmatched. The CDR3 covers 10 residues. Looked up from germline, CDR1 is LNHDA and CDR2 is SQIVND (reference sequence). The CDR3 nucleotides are TGTGCCAGTGGGACAGTAAAACTGTTTTTT. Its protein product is CASGTVKLFF.

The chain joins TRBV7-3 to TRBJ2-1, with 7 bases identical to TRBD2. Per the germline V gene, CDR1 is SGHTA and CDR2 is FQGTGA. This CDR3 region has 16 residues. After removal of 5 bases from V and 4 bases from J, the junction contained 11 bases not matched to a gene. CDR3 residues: CASSPSPGLHYNEQFF. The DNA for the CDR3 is TGTGCCAGCAGCCCCTCTCCGGGACTACATTACAATGAGCAGTTCTTC.

This chain's CDR3 is CASRIAGVRDNTQYF. In DNA, the CDR3 is TGTGCCAGCAGAATAGCGGGGGTTAGGGATAATACGCAGTATTTT. The chain combines TRBV6-5 with TRBJ2-3; TRBD2 aligns across 9 bases. CDR1 is MNHEY, CDR2 SVGAGI, per germline. J was trimmed by 7 bases and V by 6 bases; bases with no gene match: 11. This CDR3 has 15 amino acids.